This T cell receptor (beta chain) was profiled in a study of blood T cell repertoires in COVID-19. Only in-frame clones appear in the TCRdb table, and some are missing; sequencing was by immunoSEQ multiplex PCR. This sample has roughly 140,000 clones; around 88% occur once, and the top ten carry 28%. The CDR3 covers 13 residues. Looked up from germline, CDR1 is SGHNT and CDR2 is YENEEA. J was trimmed by 7 bases and V by 5 bases; bases with no gene match: 7. The clonotype comes from a human donor in a cohort sampled during active COVID-19. The rearrangement uses TRBV11-3 and TRBJ1-2, with 7 bases identical to TRBD1. Sequenced input: peripheral blood. DNA for the CDR3: TGTGCCAGCAGCGCCCGACAGGGATGTGGCTACACCTTC. Protein: CASSARQGCGYTF.